This T cell receptor (beta chain) was identified in a study of blood T cell repertoires in COVID-19. Study at large: Sample material is recorded as cDNA or gDNA derived from T cells, B-cell-depleted T cells, or PBMCs.

This clone was counted once. Methods used by the authors: Estimates of nucleated cell counts were drawn from the amplification of reference gene primers. Profiling relied on immunoSEQ multiplex PCR, and the TCRdb table lists in-frame clones only, not all of them. V and J calls plus clone size are reproduced from that table; the DNA served to infer D and trimming. This sample has under 200,000 clones, with roughly 90% found just once. The clonotype was recovered from a man younger than 35 with COVID-19, enrolled during active disease. The specimen was peripheral blood.

As DNA, the CDR3 is TGCGCCAGCAGCCAACTAGCGGGAGTGGGGTACAATGAGCAGTTCTTC. Amino acids: CASSQLAGVGYNEQFF. The V call is TRBV4-3, the J call TRBJ2-1; TRBD2 agrees at 10 bases. The junction had 5 bases not matched to a gene; V was cut back by 2 bases and J by 4 bases. The CDR3 is 16 amino acids. Germline CDR1 LGHNA, CDR2 YSLEER.